This T cell receptor beta chain was identified during a study of CD8 T cells in Susac syndrome. FACS enriched CD8+ TEMRA cells, while bulk CD8+ and CD4+ were negatively isolated. Germline lookup yields CDR1 SNHLY and CDR2 FYNNEI. This CDR3 is 13 amino acids long. V was clipped by 10 bases and J by 0 bases, with 10 bases between them. Random hexamers were used to reverse transcribe 0.5 to 1 ug of RNA. TCRdb processed the immunoSEQ multiplex PCR reads anew with MiXCR; each CDR3 protein has one entry. The sample lists approximately 190,000 distinct CDR3 sequences, about 94% occurring once. This sequence was found in a human donor in good health. The chain links TRBV2 to TRBJ2-1; no reliable D call. Input material: CD4+ T cells from PBMCs. This CDR3 reads CATVPGSYNEQFF. The CDR3 DNA sequence: TGTGCCACCGTCCCCGGCTCCTACAATGAGCAGTTCTTC.